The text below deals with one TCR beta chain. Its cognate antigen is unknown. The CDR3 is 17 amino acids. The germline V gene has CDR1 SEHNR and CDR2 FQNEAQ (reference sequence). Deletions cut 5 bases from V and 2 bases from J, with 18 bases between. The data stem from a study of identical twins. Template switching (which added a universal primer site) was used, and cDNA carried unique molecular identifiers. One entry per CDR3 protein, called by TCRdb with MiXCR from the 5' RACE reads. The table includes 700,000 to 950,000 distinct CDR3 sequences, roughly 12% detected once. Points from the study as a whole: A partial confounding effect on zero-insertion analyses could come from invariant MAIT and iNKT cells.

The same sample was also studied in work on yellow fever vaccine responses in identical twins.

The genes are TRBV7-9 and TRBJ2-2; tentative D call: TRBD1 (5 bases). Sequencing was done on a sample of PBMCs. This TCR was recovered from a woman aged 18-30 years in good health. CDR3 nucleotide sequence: TGTGCCAGCAGCCACCCCCCCTTCGACAGAAACACCGGGGAGCTGTTTTTT. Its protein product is CASSHPPFDRNTGELFF.